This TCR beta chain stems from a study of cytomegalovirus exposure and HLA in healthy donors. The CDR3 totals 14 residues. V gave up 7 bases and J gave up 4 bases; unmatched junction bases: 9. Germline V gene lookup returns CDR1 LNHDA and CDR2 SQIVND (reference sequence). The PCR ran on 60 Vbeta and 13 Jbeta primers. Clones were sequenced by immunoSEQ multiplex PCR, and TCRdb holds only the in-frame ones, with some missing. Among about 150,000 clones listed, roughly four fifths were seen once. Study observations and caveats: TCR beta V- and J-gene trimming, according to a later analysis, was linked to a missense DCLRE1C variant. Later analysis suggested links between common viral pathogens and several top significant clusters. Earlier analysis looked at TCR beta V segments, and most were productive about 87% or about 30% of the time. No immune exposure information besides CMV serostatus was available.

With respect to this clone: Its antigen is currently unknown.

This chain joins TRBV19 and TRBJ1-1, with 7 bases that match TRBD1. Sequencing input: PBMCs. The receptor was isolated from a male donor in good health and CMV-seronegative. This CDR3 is CASTDDRVSTEAFF. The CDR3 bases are TGTGCCAGTACCGATGACAGGGTGAGCACTGAAGCTTTCTTT.